This T cell receptor beta chain was sequenced for a study of tumor-infiltrating lymphocytes in oesophageal squamous cell carcinoma. This clonotype was seen repeatedly, ten times or more. From the PCR reads, TCRdb called clonotypes with MiXCR, one entry per CDR3 protein. The sample includes just under 20,000 distinct CDR3 sequences, approximately 40% of them seen just once. The sample comprised normal esophageal tissue next to the tumor. This clonotype was sampled from a male donor with esophageal squamous cell carcinoma.

As DNA, the CDR3 is TGTGCCAGCAGTGGGCAGCACACTGAAGCTTTCTTT. This translates into CASSGQHTEAFF. This chain links TRBV6-1 with TRBJ1-1; D not resolved. Germline CDR1 is MNHNS and CDR2 is SASEGT. V lost 4 bases and J 3 bases, leaving 6 bases between the germline ends. The CDR3 has 12 amino acids.